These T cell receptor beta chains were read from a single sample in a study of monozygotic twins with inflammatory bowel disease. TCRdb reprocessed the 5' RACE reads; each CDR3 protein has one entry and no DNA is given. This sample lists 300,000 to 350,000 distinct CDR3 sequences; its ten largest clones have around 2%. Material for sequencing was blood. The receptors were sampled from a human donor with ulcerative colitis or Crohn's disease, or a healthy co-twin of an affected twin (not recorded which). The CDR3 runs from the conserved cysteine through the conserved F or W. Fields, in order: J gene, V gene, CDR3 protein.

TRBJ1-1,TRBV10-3,CAISEFPQGNTEAFF
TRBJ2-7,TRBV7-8,CASSPNVRDTSSYEQYF
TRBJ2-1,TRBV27,CASSPRTSGISVHEQFF
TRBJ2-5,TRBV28,CASSPLELLEHQETQYF
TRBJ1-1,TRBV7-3,CASRVSRNTEAFF
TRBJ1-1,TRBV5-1,CASSLAALGNTEAFF
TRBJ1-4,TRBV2,CASSQGRLEKLFF
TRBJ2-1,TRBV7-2,CASRVPVRGNEQFF
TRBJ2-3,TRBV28,CASLREGTDTQYF
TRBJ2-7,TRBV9,CASSSAGTGNDQYF
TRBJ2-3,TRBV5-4,CASSPRGSGTISTDTQYF
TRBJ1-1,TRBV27,CASSLSFPVTGGAFF
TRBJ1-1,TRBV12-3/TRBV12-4,CASSLRTDRPTEAFF
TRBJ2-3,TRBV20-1,CSASRPGTDTQYF
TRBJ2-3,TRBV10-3,CAISGRQGSGDTQYF
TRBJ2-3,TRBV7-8,CASSRSNRLSTDTQYF
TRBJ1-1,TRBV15,CATLNSVNTEAFF
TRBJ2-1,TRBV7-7,CASSPLAGLAYNEQFF
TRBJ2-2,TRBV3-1,CASSPKTSGRTGELFF
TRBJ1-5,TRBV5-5,CASSFVGGLNQPQHF